This TCR beta chain was obtained from a study of blood T cell repertoires in COVID-19 (TCRdb year 2020). Regarding the study in general: Samples covering the acute and convalescent phases of COVID-19 were provided by collaborators in the United States, Italy and Spain. Samples were obtained from the ongoing ImmuneRACE study (first 160 participants) and from about 1,300 subjects provided by 6 global collaborators. The material from the prospective study consisted of cDNA or gDNA derived from T cells, B-cell-depleted T cells, or PBMCs. Where HLA class I and class II types were available, the types were taken from metadata supplied by the sample provider, not from assay-based typing. The sample metadata nearly always contained a de-identified subject ID, COVID-19 status, age in years and sex. The dataset comprised deeply sampled blood TCRbeta repertoires from subjects exposed to, actively infected with, or recovered from COVID-19. A freely available public database, intended as a resource for researchers studying the immune response to SARS-CoV-2, is where the repertoires were released.

One collaborating source in Seattle enrolled patients during active infection and followed them longitudinally through the course of disease. Collaborating institutions collected whole blood in K2EDTA tubes following their own protocols. For TCRbeta analysis, collaborators shipped samples in one of three forms: frozen whole blood, isolated PBMCs, or DNA extracted from either of those sample types. The CDR3 holds 15 amino acids from the cysteine to the phenylalanine. Of all the DNA, just the CDR3 is kept, 45 bases in frame from base 1. V ends up 0 bases short and J 4 bases short, with an unmatched junction base count of 6. The germline V gene specifies SGDLS as CDR1 and YYNGEE as CDR2. About this clone itself: The clone's antigen remains unknown. Per-nucleotide qualities are absent, and no much larger clonotype sits a single base away.

TCRbeta CDR3 regions were amplified from genomic DNA using the immunoSEQ Assay, a bias-controlled multiplex PCR. As for the authors' bioinformatics: Within the assay, amplification of reference gene primers was used to estimate how many nucleated cells each sample contained. Sequence reads were collapsed and filtered to measure the absolute abundance of every unique TCRbeta CDR3 rearrangement. For each sample, productive Simpson clonality was calculated as the square root of Simpson's diversity index across productive rearrangements. TCRdb took this table from immuneACCESS and kept in-frame rearrangements with V and J called. Such tables lack part of the clones; where checked against another copy, unresolved V genes explain under half of the gap, and the rest is unexplained. V and J calls and clone size are as listed in that table; D and trimming were resolved from the DNA. This sample comprises 150,000 to 200,000 clones, around 90% of them detected only once. The ten biggest clones cover about 4.9% of the sample.

General findings and caveats noted by the study authors: How much clinical and demographic metadata was included differed by source and by participant, and the metadata was provided uncurated.

The sequencing sample was made of peripheral blood. The clonotype comes from a man in his late teens or twenties with COVID-19, enrolled during active disease. The chain links TRBV9 with TRBJ2-5; 7 bases in between match TRBD1. CDR3 loop: CASSVEGTDLETQYF. The nucleotide sequence is TGTGCCAGCAGCGTAGAAGGGACAGATCTAGAGACCCAGTACTTC.